The 14 T cell receptor beta chains below were found in one sample sequenced in a study of identical twins' blood T cells. Using its own MiXCR run on the 5' RACE reads, TCRdb lists one record per CDR3 protein. The sample includes roughly 380,000 distinct CDR3 sequences, about 28% of them seen just once. The source material was PBMCs. These receptors were obtained from a woman aged 18-55 years in good health.

This clonotype occurred a few times. The V call is TRBV6-5, the J call TRBJ2-2; tentatively, D is TRBD2 (5 bases). Trimming stripped 4 bases from V and 6 bases from J, with 15 bases between. The germline V gene has CDR1 MNHEY and CDR2 SVGAGI. This CDR3 has 15 amino acids. The DNA of the CDR3 is TGTGCCAGCAGTTCCACTCCCGGGATTTCCGGGGAGCTGTTTTTT. It specifies CASSSTPGISGELFF.

In its sample, this clonotype was seen many times. V and J are TRBV27 and TRBJ2-7; a weak D match, TRBD1 (6 bases). This CDR3 has 19 amino acids. The germline CDR1 and CDR2 sequences are MNHEY and SMNVEV (reference sequence). The V and J ends lost 5 bases and 0 bases respectively, with 26 bases between them. The CDR3 sequence: CASSANIPNRAPSSYEQYF. For the CDR3, the DNA is TGTGCCAGCAGTGCAAACATACCGAACAGGGCCCCCAGCTCCTACGAGCAGTACTTC.

The rearrangement joins TRBV20-1 to TRBJ1-2, with D tentatively TRBD1 (6 bases). V gave up 7 bases and J gave up 5 bases, with 20 bases separating them. The CDR3 is 14 residues long. Germline V gene data show CDR1 as DFQATT and CDR2 as SNEGSKA (reference sequence). The CDR3 nucleotides are TGCAGTGTCCCGAACGGACAGATCATTTATGGCTACACCTTC. Translated: CSVPNGQIIYGYTF.

This clonotype was picked up many times. The gene calls are TRBV12-3 or TRBV12-4 and TRBJ1-1, with D maybe TRBD1 (6 bases). V lost 5 bases and J lost 5, with 9 bases in between. This CDR3 comprises 12 residues. As DNA, the CDR3 is TGTGCCAGCAGTCCAGGACAGACTGAAGCTTTCTTT. Its protein is CASSPGQTEAFF.

This chain's CDR3 is CASWRSGRVVEQFF. The CDR3 bases are TGTGCTAGTTGGAGGAGCGGGAGGGTTGTTGAGCAGTTCTTC. The chain uses TRBV12-5 and TRBJ2-1; 10 bases fit TRBD2. The V gene's germline CDR1 is LGHNT and CDR2 FRNRAP. The CDR3 is 14 amino acids. The V segment lost 8 bases and the J segment 9 bases; nucleotides outside the gene matches: 10. The whole variable domain, filled in from reference TRBV12-5 and TRBJ2-1, reads DARVTQTPRHKVTEMGQEVTMRCQPILGHNTVFWYRQTMMQGLELLAYFRNRAPLDDSGMPKDRFSAEMPDATLATLKIQPSEPRDSAVYFCASWRSGRVVEQFFGPGTRLTVL.

The J gene is TRBJ1-1, the V gene TRBV11-3; D remains ambiguous. This CDR3 is built from 13 residues. V lost 0 bases to trimming and J lost 7 bases, with 9 bases between them. Germline CDR1 SGHNT, CDR2 YENEEA. The CDR3 nucleotides read TGTGCCAGCAGCTTAGAGGGAGGAGTTGAAGCTTTCTTT. Its protein is CASSLEGGVEAFF. The whole variable domain, remainder taken from reference TRBV11-3 and TRBJ1-1, is EAGVVQSPRYKIIEKKQPVAFWCNPISGHNTLYWYLQNLGQGPELLIRYENEEAVDDSQLPKDRFSAERLKGVDSTLKIQPAELGDSAVYLCASSLEGGVEAFFGQGTRLTVV.

This clonotype was counted only a few times. The rearrangement joins TRBV20-1 to TRBJ2-3; 11 bases match TRBD1. Germline-derived CDR1 and CDR2 are DFQATT and SNEGSKA (reference sequence). Germline trimming cut 6 bases from V and 5 bases from J; bases unmatched to any gene: 7. The CDR3 contains 14 residues. Here the CDR3 reads CSARTGGRGDTQYF. The CDR3 DNA follows: TGCAGTGCCCGGACAGGGGGCCGTGGAGATACGCAGTATTTT.

V is TRBV7-2 and J is TRBJ1-5; no firm D call. Germline values: CDR1 SGHTA, CDR2 FQGNSA. The CDR3 sequence is 14 residues long. Trimming removed 5 bases from V and 4 bases from J, with 12 bases in between. This chain's CDR3 is CASSLGPINQPQHF. CDR3 nucleotide sequence: TGTGCCAGCAGCCTCGGACCGATAAATCAGCCCCAGCATTTT.

The CDR3 spells CASSSDLRRGEQYF. The CDR3 coding sequence is TGCGCCAGCAGCTCAGATCTTAGACGGGGCGAGCAGTACTTC. The V and J genes are TRBV5-1 and TRBJ2-7, with D possibly matching TRBD2 (5 bases). The CDR3 runs to 14 residues. Germline V gene data show CDR1 as SGHRS and CDR2 as YFSETQ. The V and J ends lost 3 bases and 6 bases respectively, with 16 bases between them.

This clonotype showed up just a few times. This may be a read error, as it is one base from a much larger clone. The rearrangement uses TRBV5-5 and TRBJ1-4; no clear D. Germline loops: CDR1 SGHKS, CDR2 YYEKEE (reference sequence). This CDR3 spans 15 amino acids. CDR3 in amino acids: CTSSLFWQANEKLFF. The CDR3 nucleotides read TGTACCAGCAGCTTGTTCTGGCAGGCGAATGAAAAACTGTTTTTT.

This chain connects TRBV13 to TRBJ1-1; tentative D call: TRBD1 (6 bases). CDR1 is PRHDT and CDR2 is FYEKMQ in the germline V gene (reference sequence). V was shortened by 2 bases and J by 1 base, with 11 bases between the two germline ends. This CDR3 is 15 amino acids long. CDR3 sequence: CASSLRQAGNTEAFF. The CDR3 bases are TGTGCCAGCAGCTTAAGACAGGCGGGGAACACTGAAGCTTTCTTT.

The rearrangement links TRBV27 to TRBJ2-1; TRBD2 agrees at 12 bases. V lost 5 bases, J lost 8 bases, and 10 bases stayed unmatched. This CDR3 contains 16 residues. CDR1 is MNHEY and CDR2 is SMNVEV in the germline V gene (reference sequence). The CDR3, as DNA: TGTGCCAGCAGTCCCGTGACTAGCGGGAGAATTGATGAGCAGTTCTTC. Translating gives CASSPVTSGRIDEQFF.

The gene calls are TRBV2 and TRBJ2-3, with 8 bases matching TRBD2. The V and J ends lost 10 bases and 5 bases, in that order; junction bases with no gene match: 11. The V gene's germline CDR1 is SNHLY and CDR2 FYNNEI. This CDR3 is 14 amino acids long. CDR3 DNA: TGTGCCACCGGTAGCGGGATATTTGGAGATACGCAGTATTTT. It translates to CATGSGIFGDTQYF.

This chain connects TRBV5-5 to TRBJ1-2; 12 positions agree with TRBD1. V shed 3 bases and J 6 bases; nucleotides not matched to a gene: 3. Germline values: CDR1 SGHKS, CDR2 YYEKEE (reference sequence). This CDR3 has 14 amino acids. The CDR3 region is CASSSGQGANGYTF. DNA for the CDR3: TGTGCCAGCAGCTCGGGACAGGGGGCGAATGGCTACACCTTC.